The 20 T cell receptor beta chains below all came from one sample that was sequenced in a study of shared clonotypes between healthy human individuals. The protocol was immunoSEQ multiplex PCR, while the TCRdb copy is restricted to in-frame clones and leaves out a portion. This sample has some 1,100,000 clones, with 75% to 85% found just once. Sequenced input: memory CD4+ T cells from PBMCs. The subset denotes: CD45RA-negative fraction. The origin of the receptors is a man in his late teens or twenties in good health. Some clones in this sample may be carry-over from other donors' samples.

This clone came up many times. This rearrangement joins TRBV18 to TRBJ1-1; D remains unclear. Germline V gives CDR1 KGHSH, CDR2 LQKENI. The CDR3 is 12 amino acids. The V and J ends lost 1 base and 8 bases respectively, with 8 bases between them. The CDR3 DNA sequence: TGTGCCAGCTCACCACGGAATCAAGAAGCTTTCTTT. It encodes CASSPRNQEAFF.

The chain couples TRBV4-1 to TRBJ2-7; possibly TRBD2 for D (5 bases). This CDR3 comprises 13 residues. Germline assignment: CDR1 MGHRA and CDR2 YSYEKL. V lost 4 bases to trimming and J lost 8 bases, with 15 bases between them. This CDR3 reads CASSRGPREQQYF. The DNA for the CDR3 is TGCGCCAGCAGCCGAGGCCCGAGGGAGCAGCAGTACTTC.

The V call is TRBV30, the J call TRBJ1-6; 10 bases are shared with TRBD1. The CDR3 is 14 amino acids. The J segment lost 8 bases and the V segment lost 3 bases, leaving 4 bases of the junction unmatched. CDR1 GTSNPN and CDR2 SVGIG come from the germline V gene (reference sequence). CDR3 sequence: CAWRGQGGDSPLHF. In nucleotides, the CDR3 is TGTGCCTGGAGAGGACAGGGGGGGGATTCACCCCTCCACTTT.

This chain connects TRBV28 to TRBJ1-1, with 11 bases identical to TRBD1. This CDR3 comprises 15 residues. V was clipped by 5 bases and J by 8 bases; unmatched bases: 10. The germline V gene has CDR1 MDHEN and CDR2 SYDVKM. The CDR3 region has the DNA TGTGCCAGCAGTCGCCGGACAGGGGGCACGGCGGAAGCTTTCTTT. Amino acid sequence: CASSRRTGGTAEAFF.

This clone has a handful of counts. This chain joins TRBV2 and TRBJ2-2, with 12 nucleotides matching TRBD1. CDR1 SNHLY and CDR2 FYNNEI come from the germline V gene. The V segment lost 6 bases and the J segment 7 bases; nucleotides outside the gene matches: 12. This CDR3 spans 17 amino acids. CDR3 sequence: CASSLPGQGARDGELFF. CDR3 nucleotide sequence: TGTGCCAGCAGCTTACCGGGACAGGGGGCGCGGGACGGGGAGCTGTTTTTT.

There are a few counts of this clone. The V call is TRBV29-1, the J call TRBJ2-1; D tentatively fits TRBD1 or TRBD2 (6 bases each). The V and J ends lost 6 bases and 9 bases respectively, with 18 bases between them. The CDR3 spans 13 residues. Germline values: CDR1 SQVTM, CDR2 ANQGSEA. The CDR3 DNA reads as TGCAGCGTGAACCTAAGAGGGGGGTTTGAGCAGTTCTTC. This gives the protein CSVNLRGGFEQFF.

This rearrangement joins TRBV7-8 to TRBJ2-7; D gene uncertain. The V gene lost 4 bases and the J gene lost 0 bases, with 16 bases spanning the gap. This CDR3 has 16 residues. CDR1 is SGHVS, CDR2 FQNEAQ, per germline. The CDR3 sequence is CASSSAPLQYSYEQYF. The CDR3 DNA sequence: TGTGCCAGCAGCTCCGCACCCCTTCAGTACTCCTACGAGCAGTACTTC.

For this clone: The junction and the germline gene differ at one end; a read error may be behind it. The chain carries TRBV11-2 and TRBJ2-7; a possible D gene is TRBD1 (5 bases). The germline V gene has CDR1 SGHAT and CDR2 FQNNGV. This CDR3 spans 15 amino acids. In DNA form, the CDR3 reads TGTGCCAGCAGCATAGACCGACAGAGCTCCTACGAGCAGTACTTC. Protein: CASSIDRQSSYEQYF.

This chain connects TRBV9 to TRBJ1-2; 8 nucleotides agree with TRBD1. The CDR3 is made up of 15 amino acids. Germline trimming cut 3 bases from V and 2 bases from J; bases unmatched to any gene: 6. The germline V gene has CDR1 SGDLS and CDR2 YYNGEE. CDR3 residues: CASSGTTGGNYGYTF. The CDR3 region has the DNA TGTGCCAGCAGCGGAACTACAGGGGGGAACTATGGCTACACCTTC.

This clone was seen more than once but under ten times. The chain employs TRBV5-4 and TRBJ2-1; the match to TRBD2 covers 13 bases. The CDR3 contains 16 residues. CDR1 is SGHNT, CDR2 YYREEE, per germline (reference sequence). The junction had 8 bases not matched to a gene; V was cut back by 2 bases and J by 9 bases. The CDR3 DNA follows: TGTGCCAGCAGCTTTGGAGGGACTAGCGGGATCAGTGAGCAGTTCTTC. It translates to CASSFGGTSGISEQFF.

The CDR3 protein is CALRKVAGEDAQYF. CDR3 nucleotides: TGTGCACTCAGAAAAGTGGCGGGGGAGGACGCCCAGTACTTC. V and J are TRBV7-9 and TRBJ2-5; 7 bases match TRBD2. This CDR3 comprises 14 residues. In germline, CDR1 is SEHNR, CDR2 FQNEAQ (reference sequence).

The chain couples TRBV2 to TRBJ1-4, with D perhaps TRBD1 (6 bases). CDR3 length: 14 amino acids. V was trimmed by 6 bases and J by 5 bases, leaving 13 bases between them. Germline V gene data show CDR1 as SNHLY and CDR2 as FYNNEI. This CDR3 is CASRATGFNEKLFF. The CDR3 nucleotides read TGTGCCAGCAGGGCGACAGGTTTCAATGAAAAACTGTTTTTT.

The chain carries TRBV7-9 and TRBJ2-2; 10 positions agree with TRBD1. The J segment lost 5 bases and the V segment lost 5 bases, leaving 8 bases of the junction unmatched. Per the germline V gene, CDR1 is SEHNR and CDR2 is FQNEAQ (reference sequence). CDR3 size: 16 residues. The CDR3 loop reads CASSVDRGRGTGELFF. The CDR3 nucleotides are TGTGCCAGCAGCGTCGACAGGGGGCGAGGAACCGGGGAGCTGTTTTTT. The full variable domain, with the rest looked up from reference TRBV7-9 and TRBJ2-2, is DTGVSQNPRHKITKRGQNVTFRCDPISEHNRLYWYRQTLGQGPEFLTYFQNEAQLEKSRLLSDRFSAERPKGSFSTLEIQRTEQGDSAMYLCASSVDRGRGTGELFFGEGSRLTVL.

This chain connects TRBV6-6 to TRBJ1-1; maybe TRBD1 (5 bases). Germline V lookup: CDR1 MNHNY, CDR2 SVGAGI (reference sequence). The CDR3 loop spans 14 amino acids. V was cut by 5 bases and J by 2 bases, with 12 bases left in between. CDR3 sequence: CASSKSTVNTEAFF. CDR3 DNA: TGTGCCAGCAGTAAATCGACAGTTAACACTGAAGCTTTCTTT.

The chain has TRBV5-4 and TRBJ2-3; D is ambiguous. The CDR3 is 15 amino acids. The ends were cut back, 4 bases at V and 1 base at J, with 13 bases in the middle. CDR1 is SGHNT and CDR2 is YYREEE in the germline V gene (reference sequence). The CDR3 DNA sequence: TGTGCCAGCAGCCAGCACCTTATGGGCACAGATACGCAGTATTTT. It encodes CASSQHLMGTDTQYF.

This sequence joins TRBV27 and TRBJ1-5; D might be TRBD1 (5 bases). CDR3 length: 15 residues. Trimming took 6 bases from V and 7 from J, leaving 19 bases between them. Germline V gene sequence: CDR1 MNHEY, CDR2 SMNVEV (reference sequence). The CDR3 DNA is TGTGCCAGCAGGCTAAGAGACAGAGTAGGGCAGCCCCAGCATTTT. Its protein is CASRLRDRVGQPQHF.

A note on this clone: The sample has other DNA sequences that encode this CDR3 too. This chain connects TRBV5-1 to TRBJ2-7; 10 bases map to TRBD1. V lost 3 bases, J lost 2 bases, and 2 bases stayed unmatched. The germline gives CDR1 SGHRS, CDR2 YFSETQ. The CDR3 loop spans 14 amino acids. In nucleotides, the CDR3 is TGCGCCAGCAGCTGGGACAGGGGCCCCTACGAGCAGTACTTC. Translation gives CASSWDRGPYEQYF.

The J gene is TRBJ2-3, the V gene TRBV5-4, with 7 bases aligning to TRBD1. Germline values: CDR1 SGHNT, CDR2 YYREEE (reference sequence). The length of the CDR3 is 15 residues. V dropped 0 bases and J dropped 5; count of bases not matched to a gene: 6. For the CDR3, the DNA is TGTGCCAGCAGCTTGGGACAGGGTGGAGGAGATACGCAGTATTTT. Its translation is CASSLGQGGGDTQYF.

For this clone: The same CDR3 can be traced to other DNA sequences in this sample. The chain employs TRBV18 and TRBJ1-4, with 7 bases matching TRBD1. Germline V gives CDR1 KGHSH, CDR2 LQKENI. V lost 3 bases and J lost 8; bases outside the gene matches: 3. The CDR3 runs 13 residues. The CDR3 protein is CASSPRTGEKLFF. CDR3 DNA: TGTGCCAGCTCACCGAGGACAGGCGAAAAACTGTTTTTT.

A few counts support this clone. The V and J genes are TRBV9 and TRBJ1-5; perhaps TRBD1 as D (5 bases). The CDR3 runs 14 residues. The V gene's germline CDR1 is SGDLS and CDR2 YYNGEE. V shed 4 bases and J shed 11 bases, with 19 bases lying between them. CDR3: CASSRDWANGAQHF. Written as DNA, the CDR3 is TGTGCCAGCAGCCGGGACTGGGCTAATGGGGCCCAGCATTTT.